This T cell receptor beta chain was identified in a study of PD-1 blockade in mismatch repair-deficient tumors. The overall study: Enrolled about 2013-2016, patients had progressing, pretreated mismatch repair-deficient cancers of 12 types.

Concerning this clone itself: Antigen unknown.

The V gene's germline CDR1 is SGHTA and CDR2 FQGNSA. The CDR3 length is 15 residues. Germline trimming cut 5 bases from V and 6 bases from J; bases unmatched to any gene: 9. Findings of the study overall: Rapid post-treatment expansion, then contraction, generally preceding radiologic response, marked tumor-resident clones.

Assay: immunoSEQ multiplex PCR; the TCRdb copy retains only in-frame clones and omits some. The repertoire includes 56,000 or so clones, roughly 80% of them detected once, and around 3.4% sits in the top ten. Every patient had mismatch repair deficiency by PCR or immunohistochemistry. The clonotype originates from an adult with mismatch repair-deficient cancer. The gene calls are TRBV7-2 and TRBJ2-3, with TRBD2 matching over 9 bases. The source material was peripheral blood, sampled 4 weeks after starting pembrolizumab. Here the CDR3 DNA reads TGTGCCAGCAGCCTCTCAGATAGCGGGAGTGATACGCAGTATTTT. This gives the protein CASSLSDSGSDTQYF.